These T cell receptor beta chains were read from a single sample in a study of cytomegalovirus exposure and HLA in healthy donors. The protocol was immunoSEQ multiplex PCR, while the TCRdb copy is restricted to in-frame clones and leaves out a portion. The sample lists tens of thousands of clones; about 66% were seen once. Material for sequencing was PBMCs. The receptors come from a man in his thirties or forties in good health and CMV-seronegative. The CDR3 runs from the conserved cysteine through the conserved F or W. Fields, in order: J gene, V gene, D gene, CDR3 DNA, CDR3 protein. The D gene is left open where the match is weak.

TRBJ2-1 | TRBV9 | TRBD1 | TGTGCCAGCAGCGTAGGGGAGGGGACAGGGACCTCCAATGAGCAGTTCTTC | CASSVGEGTGTSNEQFF
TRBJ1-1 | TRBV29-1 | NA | TGCAGCGTTAGCCCAGGGGTTAACACTGAAGCTTTCTTT | CSVSPGVNTEAFF
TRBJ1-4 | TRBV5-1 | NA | TGCGCCAGCAGCTTGGGGCAGGGTCTCGAAAAACTGTTTTTT | CASSLGQGLEKLFF
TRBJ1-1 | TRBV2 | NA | TGTGCCAGCATGCGGCGAAACACTGAAGCTTTCTTT | CASMRRNTEAFF
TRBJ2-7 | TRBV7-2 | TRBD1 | TGTGCCAGCACCGTCTTAGAGACAGGGGGCTACGAGCAGTACTTC | CASTVLETGGYEQYF
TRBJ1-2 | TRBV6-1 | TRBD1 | TGTGCCAGCAATACCGACAGGGCGGTCGGCTACACCTTC | CASNTDRAVGYTF
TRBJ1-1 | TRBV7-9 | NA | TGTGCCAGCAGCGAAATGACATATATGAACACTGAAGCTTTCTTT | CASSEMTYMNTEAFF
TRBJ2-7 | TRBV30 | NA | TGTGCCTGGAGTCTTTGGGGAACGGGGTACGAGCAGTACTTC | CAWSLWGTGYEQYF
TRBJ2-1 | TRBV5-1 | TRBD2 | TGCGCCAGCAGCCAAGTGGCGGGGGGGCTGGATGAGCAGTTCTTC | CASSQVAGGLDEQFF
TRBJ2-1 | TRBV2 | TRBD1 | TGTGCCAGCAGCCGGGACAGGGGGCGTTGGGAGCAGTTCTTC | CASSRDRGRWEQFF
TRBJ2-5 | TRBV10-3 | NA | TGTGCCATCAGAGGGCCTCCGGGCGGGGAGACCCAGTACTTC | CAIRGPPGGETQYF
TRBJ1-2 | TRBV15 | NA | TGTGCCACCAGCAGAGATGACAGCTATGGCTACACCTTC | CATSRDDSYGYTF
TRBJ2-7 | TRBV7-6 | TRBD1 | TGTGCCAGCAGCCCCCCGGGACAGGCTGACTACGAGCAGTACTTC | CASSPPGQADYEQYF
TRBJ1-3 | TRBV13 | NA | TGTGCCAGCAGCTTAGGCGGACAACTCTCTGGAAACACCATATATTTT | CASSLGGQLSGNTIYF
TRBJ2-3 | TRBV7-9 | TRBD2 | TGTGCCAGCAGCTCCCCGGGACTAGCAACAGATACGCAGTATTTT | CASSSPGLATDTQYF